This TCR beta chain was retrieved from a study of blood T cell repertoires in COVID-19. Study details: Researchers got acute and convalescent COVID-19 samples from the United States, Italy and Spain. From T cells, B-cell-depleted T cells, or PBMCs came the material, which was cDNA or gDNA.

Original data processing: Scientists estimated how many nucleated cells there were by amplifying reference gene primers. TCRdb's table, derived via immunoSEQ multiplex PCR, lists solely in-frame clones and lacks some. V, J and clone size are those of that table, while D and trimming were read from the DNA. The table shows 55,000 to 65,000 clones, with about 77% occurring only once. Sequenced sample: peripheral blood. This sequence was found in a human donor in a cohort sampled during active COVID-19.

This CDR3 is CASSSGTGGEAFF. CDR3 coding DNA: TGCGCCAGCAGCTCAGGGACAGGGGGTGAAGCTTTCTTT. The chain has TRBV5-1 and TRBJ1-1, with 11 bases matching TRBD1. The CDR3 contains 13 residues. Germline V gives CDR1 SGHRS, CDR2 YFSETQ. J lost 7 bases, V lost 3 bases, and 2 bases had no gene match.